These 18 T cell receptor beta chains were sequenced from one sample in a study of T cell responses to AZD1222 COVID-19 vaccine (dated by TCRdb to the early 2020s). Receptors were amplified or captured by the immunoSEQ multiplex PCR assay. This immuneACCESS table, as held by TCRdb, lists in-frame sequences with V and J called but not all clones. Of the missing ones, under half trace to an unresolved V gene in checked studies; the others have no known cause. This sample is represented by some 150,000 clones; about 91% of them were singletons. Of the sample, 4.4% falls within the top ten clones. The time point label for this specimen denotes: baseline before first vaccination. Interpreted using the paper, the treatment or condition label stands for: meningococcal conjugate vaccine given as trial control. The source material was peripheral blood, sampled on day 0 of MenACWY control vaccination. All receptors come from an adult in good health.

The genes are TRBV24-1 and TRBJ2-2, with 11 positions matching TRBD2. The CDR3 contains 17 residues. Germline V gene data show CDR1 as KGHDR and CDR2 as SFDVKD. The junction had 5 bases not matched to a gene; V was cut back by 3 bases and J by 3 bases. CDR3 bases: TGTGCCACCAGTGATGTTAGCGGGAGGGCCTACACCGGGGAGCTGTTTTTT. Translation gives CATSDVSGRAYTGELFF.

The chain has TRBV5-1 and TRBJ1-1, with D tentatively TRBD1 (5 bases). Looked up from germline, CDR1 is SGHRS and CDR2 is YFSETQ. V shed 5 bases and J shed 1 base, with 15 bases lying between them. CDR3 size: 15 residues. CDR3 loop: CASRPPGRSNTEAFF. The CDR3 coding sequence is TGCGCCAGCAGGCCCCCGGGACGGTCGAACACTGAAGCTTTCTTT.

J is TRBJ2-3 and V is TRBV5-1; 8 bases fit TRBD2. V lost 0 bases, J lost 4 bases, and 4 bases stayed unmatched. Germline loops: CDR1 SGHRS, CDR2 YFSETQ. CDR3 length equals 15 residues. Here the CDR3 reads CASSLAREGADTQYF. The CDR3 region has the DNA TGCGCCAGCAGCTTGGCCCGGGAGGGAGCAGATACGCAGTATTTT.

The chain couples TRBV9 to TRBJ2-7; 8 bases align to TRBD1. The CDR3 has 14 residues. CDR1 and CDR2 (germline): SGDLS, YYNGEE. The junction had 5 bases not matched to a gene; V was cut back by 3 bases and J by 3 bases. The CDR3 nucleotides are TGTGCCAGCAGCGGGGCCGGGACAGGCTACGAGCAGTACTTC. As protein: CASSGAGTGYEQYF.

The chain employs TRBV14 and TRBJ2-2; weak D call: TRBD2 (6 bases). V was cut by 4 bases and J by 6 bases, with 15 bases left in between. Germline CDR1 SGHDN, CDR2 FVKESK. This CDR3 region has 15 residues. For the CDR3, the DNA is TGTGCCAGCAGCCTTCGAGGAGGGGAAGCCGGGGAGCTGTTTTTT. Its protein product is CASSLRGGEAGELFF.

This clone is a singleton in its sample. The V gene is TRBV7-6, the J gene TRBJ1-2, with 7 bases that match TRBD1. V shed 2 bases, J shed 2 bases, and the junction held 5 bases outside the gene matches. CDR1 is SGHVS, CDR2 FNYEAQ, per germline. This CDR3 has 15 amino acids. CDR3 sequence: CASSLIPGQNYGYTF. The CDR3 nucleotides are TGTGCCAGCAGCTTAATCCCGGGACAGAACTATGGCTACACCTTC.

This chain links TRBV11-2 with TRBJ1-6; possibly TRBD1 for D (5 bases). V was shortened by 1 base and J by 6 bases, with 7 bases between the two germline ends. The germline gives CDR1 SGHAT, CDR2 FQNNGV. The CDR3 length is 14 residues. DNA of the CDR3: TGTGCCAGCAGCTTAGCTAGGGGTAATTCACCCCTCCACTTT. Translated: CASSLARGNSPLHF.

V usage is TRBV2 and J usage is TRBJ1-5, with TRBD1 as a possible D gene (5 bases). The ends were cut back, 7 bases at V and 4 bases at J, with 17 bases in the middle. This CDR3 has 15 amino acids. Looked up from germline, CDR1 is SNHLY and CDR2 is FYNNEI. Here the CDR3 reads CASTPLGGSNQPQHF. CDR3 in DNA: TGTGCCAGCACCCCATTGGGGGGATCTAATCAGCCCCAGCATTTT.

The CDR3 loop is CASIRRAEAFF. CDR3 bases: TGTGCCAGCATCCGGAGGGCCGAAGCTTTCTTT. The chain couples TRBV12-3 or TRBV12-4 to TRBJ1-1; no definite D call. With 7 bases removed from V and 8 bases from J, the gap between germline ends came to 11 bases. The CDR3 covers 11 residues.

The chain uses TRBV7-3 and TRBJ2-2; D is ambiguous. The CDR3 has 13 residues. V shed 2 bases and J shed 8 bases, with 9 bases lying between them. Germline V gene sequence: CDR1 SGHTA, CDR2 FQGTGA. This chain's CDR3 is CASSLESGGELFF. The CDR3 coding sequence is TGTGCCAGCAGCTTAGAATCTGGTGGGGAGCTGTTTTTT. Combining the CDR3 with reference TRBV7-3 and TRBJ2-2 gives the whole variable domain GAGVSQTPSNKVTEKGKYVELRCDPISGHTALYWYRQSLGQGPEFLIYFQGTGAADDSGLPNDRFFAVRPEGSVSTLKIQRTERGDSAVYLCASSLESGGELFFGEGSRLTVL.

This sequence joins TRBV6-2 or TRBV6-3 and TRBJ2-3, with a tentative D call TRBD1 (6 bases). The ends were cut back, 5 bases at V and 2 bases at J, with 17 bases in the middle. The CDR3 sequence is 16 residues long. Germline loops: CDR1 MNHEY, CDR2 SVGEGT. In DNA, the CDR3 is TGTGCCAGCAGTCCCGGACAGCGACGTCCCACAGATACGCAGTATTTT. Translated, it gives CASSPGQRRPTDTQYF.

J is TRBJ2-5 and V is TRBV5-1; D possibly corresponds to TRBD1 (6 bases). Trimming shortened V by 4 bases and J by 2 bases, and 15 bases separated the two germline ends. CDR3 length equals 15 residues. Per germline, CDR1 SGHRS and CDR2 YFSETQ. The CDR3 DNA reads TGCGCCAGCAGCGCGTTATACAGGGTACAAGAGACCCAGTACTTC. Protein product: CASSALYRVQETQYF.

The chain joins TRBV28 to TRBJ2-7; 8 nucleotides match TRBD2. Germline loops: CDR1 MDHEN, CDR2 SYDVKM. After removal of 6 bases from V and 2 bases from J, the junction contained 9 bases not matched to a gene. This CDR3 is built from 15 residues. The DNA of the CDR3 is TGTGCCAGCAGGACCGGAGCGGGGGTAGCCTACGAGCAGTACTTC. Translating gives CASRTGAGVAYEQYF.

The V call is TRBV28, the J call TRBJ2-2; 10 nucleotides match TRBD2. The CDR3 is 18 residues long. J gave up 1 base and V 0 bases, and 5 bases lay outside the gene matches. CDR1 is MDHEN and CDR2 is SYDVKM in the germline V gene. The CDR3 DNA is TGTGCCAGCAGTTTATGGGGAGGACTAGCGGTGAACACCGGGGAGCTGTTTTTT. Amino acid sequence: CASSLWGGLAVNTGELFF.

V is TRBV11-1 and J is TRBJ1-6, with 8 bases identical to TRBD1. The junction had 4 bases not matched to a gene; V was cut back by 5 bases and J by 7 bases. CDR1 and CDR2 from the germline V gene are SGHAT and FQDESV (reference sequence). The CDR3 runs to 14 residues. This chain's CDR3 is CASSQGQANSPLHF. CDR3 bases: TGTGCCAGCAGCCAGGGACAGGCCAATTCACCCCTCCACTTT.

The chain is built from TRBV5-1 and TRBJ2-3, with D possibly being TRBD2 (5 bases). Per germline, CDR1 SGHRS and CDR2 YFSETQ. V shed 3 bases and J shed 4 bases, with 9 bases lying between them. The CDR3 loop spans 13 amino acids. The DNA for the CDR3 is TGCGCCAGCAGCTCCAGCGGAGCAGATACGCAGTATTTT. Translating gives CASSSSGADTQYF.

This chain connects TRBV7-9 to TRBJ2-7; TRBD1 matches 8 bases. The CDR3 runs 14 residues. Germline V lookup: CDR1 SEHNR, CDR2 FQNEAQ (reference sequence). J was trimmed by 5 bases and V by 4 bases; bases with no gene match: 7. The chain's CDR3 is CASSSTGTGDEQYF. The CDR3, as DNA: TGTGCCAGCAGCTCAACCGGGACAGGAGACGAGCAGTACTTC. Full variable domain (missing parts from reference TRBV7-9 and TRBJ2-7): DTGVSQNPRHKITKRGQNVTFRCDPISEHNRLYWYRQTLGQGPEFLTYFQNEAQLEKSRLLSDRFSAERPKGSFSTLEIQRTEQGDSAMYLCASSSTGTGDEQYFGPGTRLTVT.

In its sample, this clone was seen once. The CDR3 nucleotides are TGTGCCAGCAGCCAACTAACGGGACGCACAGATACGCAGTATTTT. Translation gives CASSQLTGRTDTQYF. The V call is TRBV3-1 (or the pseudogene TRBV3-2), the J call TRBJ2-3, with D perhaps assigned TRBD1 or TRBD2 (5 bases each). Trimming left V 2 bases short and J 1 base short, with 10 bases between. The V gene's germline CDR1 is LGHDT and CDR2 YNNKEL (reference sequence). This CDR3 has 15 amino acids.